This paragraph reports one T cell receptor (beta chain). Antigen unknown. Trimming at V came to 5 bases and at J to 2 bases, leaving 5 bases not matched to a gene. In germline, CDR1 is ENHRY, CDR2 SYGVKD. The CDR3 is 14 residues long. The data originate from a study of cytotoxic CD8 clonotypes in ibrutinib-treated CLL. Looking at the study overall: Response samples were taken after a median of around twelve months on treatment, range 6 to 36. Study-wide results and limits: Clonality correlated strongly with circulating CD8+ T cells and exceeded age-matched healthy donors at baseline.

Assay: immunoSEQ multiplex PCR; the TCRdb copy retains only in-frame clones and omits some. The table lists tens of thousands of clones, 60% to 80% of them singletons. The material sequenced was PBMCs, taken after 12 months of ibrutinib treatment. The sequence was collected from a human donor with chronic lymphocytic leukemia. The genes are TRBV10-3 and TRBJ2-5, with 7 bases fitting TRBD1. For the CDR3, the DNA is TGTGCCATCAGTAGGGACAGACCTCAAGAGACCCAGTACTTC. Its protein product is CAISRDRPQETQYF.